The T cell receptor beta chain described here comes from a study of regulatory T cells in long-lasting Graves disease. Study-wide findings and caveats: Persistent Graves' patients showed less TCR diversity than newly diagnosed ones.

The TCR beta library used iRepertoire HTBI primers with Arm-PCR amplification of CDR3. TCRdb re-derived calls from the multiplex PCR reads in MiXCR, one entry per CDR3 protein. The sample has 650,000 to 850,000 distinct CDR3 sequences, around 30% seen once. This clonotype was seen at least ten times. Its antigen is unknown. The length of the CDR3 is 17 residues. The V gene's germline CDR1 is MDHEN and CDR2 SYDVKM. V was shortened by 4 bases and J by 7 bases, with 23 bases between the two germline ends. Time point here: persistent/refractory GD, antithyroid drugs over 5 years with positive TRAb. Making the TCR library involved RNA that had been extracted from PBMCs. Around 9.1 milliliters of peripheral blood were drawn into EDTA tubes.

This material consisted of peripheral blood mononuclear cells (PBMCs), taken when the disease was refractory, from a patient treated with antithyroid drugs. This TCR was sampled from a female donor with Graves disease. The chain is built from TRBV28 and TRBJ1-5; possibly TRBD1 for D (5 bases). For the CDR3, the DNA is TGTGCCAGCAGTTCGGCAGAAGGACCCGGCGGGGGGCAGCCCCAGCATTTT. This gives the protein CASSSAEGPGGGQPQHF.